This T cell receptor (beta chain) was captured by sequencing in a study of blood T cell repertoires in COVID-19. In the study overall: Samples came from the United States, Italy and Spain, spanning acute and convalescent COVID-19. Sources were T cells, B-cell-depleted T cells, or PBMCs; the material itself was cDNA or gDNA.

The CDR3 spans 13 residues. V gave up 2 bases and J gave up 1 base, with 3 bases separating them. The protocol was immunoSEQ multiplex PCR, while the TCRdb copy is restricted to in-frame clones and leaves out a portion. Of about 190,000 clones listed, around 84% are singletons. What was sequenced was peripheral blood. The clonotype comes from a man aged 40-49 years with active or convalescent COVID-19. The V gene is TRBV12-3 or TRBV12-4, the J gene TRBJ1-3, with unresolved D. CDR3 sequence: CASSLHSGNTIYF. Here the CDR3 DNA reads TGTGCCAGCAGTTTACATTCTGGAAACACCATATATTTT.